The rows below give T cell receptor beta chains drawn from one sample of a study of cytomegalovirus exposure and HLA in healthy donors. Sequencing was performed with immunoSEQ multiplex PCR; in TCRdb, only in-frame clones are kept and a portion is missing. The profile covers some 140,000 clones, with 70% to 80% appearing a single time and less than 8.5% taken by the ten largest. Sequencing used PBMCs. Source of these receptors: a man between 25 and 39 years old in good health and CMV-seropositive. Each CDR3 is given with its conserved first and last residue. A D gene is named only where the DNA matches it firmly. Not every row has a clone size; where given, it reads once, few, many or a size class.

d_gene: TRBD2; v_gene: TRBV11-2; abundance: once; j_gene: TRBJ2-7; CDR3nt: TGTGCCAGCAGCTGGGGGGAGGGCAGCTCCTACGAGCAGTACTTC; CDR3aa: CASSWGEGSSYEQYF
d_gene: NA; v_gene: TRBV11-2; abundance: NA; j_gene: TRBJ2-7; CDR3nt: TGTGCCAGCAGCTTAGACTTCTACGAGCAGTACTTC; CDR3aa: CASSLDFYEQYF
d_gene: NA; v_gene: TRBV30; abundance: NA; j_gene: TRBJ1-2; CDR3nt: TGTGCCTGGAGCGCAGAGGTCTACTATGGCTACACCTTC; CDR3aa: CAWSAEVYYGYTF
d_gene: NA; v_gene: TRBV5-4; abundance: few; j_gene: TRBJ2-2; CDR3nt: TGTGCCAGCAACCAACAGAACACCGGGGAGCTGTTTTTT; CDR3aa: CASNQQNTGELFF
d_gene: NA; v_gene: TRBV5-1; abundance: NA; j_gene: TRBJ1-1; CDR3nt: TGCGCCAGCAGCTGGTCCGGGACAACGAACACTGAAGCTTTCTTT; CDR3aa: CASSWSGTTNTEAFF
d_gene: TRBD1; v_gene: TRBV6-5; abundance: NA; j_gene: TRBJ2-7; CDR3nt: TGTGCCAGCAGTTACCTGTCGGACAGGGCTGCCTCGTACTTC; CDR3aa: CASSYLSDRAASYF
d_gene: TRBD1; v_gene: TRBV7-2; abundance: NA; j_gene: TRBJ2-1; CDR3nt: TGTGCCAGCAGCTTAGTAGGGACAGGGGCGCGATTTGGTGAGCAGTTCTTC; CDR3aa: CASSLVGTGARFGEQFF
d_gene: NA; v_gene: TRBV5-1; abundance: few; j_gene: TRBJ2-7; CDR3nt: TGCGCCAGCAGCCAGGTTGCGGGGGCGGGAAACTACGAGCAGTACTTC; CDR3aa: CASSQVAGAGNYEQYF
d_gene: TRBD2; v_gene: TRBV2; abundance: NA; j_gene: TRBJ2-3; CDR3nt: TGTGCCAGCGCTTTGGGACTAGCGGCTCGCACAGATACGCAGTATTTT; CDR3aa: CASALGLAARTDTQYF
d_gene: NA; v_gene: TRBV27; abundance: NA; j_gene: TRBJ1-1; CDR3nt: TGTGCCAGCAGCCAACTTCCCAGAGGCGAAGCTTTCTTT; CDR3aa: CASSQLPRGEAFF
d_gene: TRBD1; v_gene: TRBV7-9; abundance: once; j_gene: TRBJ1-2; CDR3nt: TGTGCCAGCAGGCGCCAGGGGGCGAGCTTCGATGGCTACACCTTC; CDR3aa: CASRRQGASFDGYTF
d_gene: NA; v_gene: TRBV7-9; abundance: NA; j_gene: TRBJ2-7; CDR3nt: TGTGCCAGCAGCTTAAAAACCTACGAGCAGTACTTC; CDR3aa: CASSLKTYEQYF
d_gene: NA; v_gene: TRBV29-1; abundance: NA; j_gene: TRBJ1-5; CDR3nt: TGCAGCGTTGGGAGTAGCAATCAGCCCCAGCATTTT; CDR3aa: CSVGSSNQPQHF
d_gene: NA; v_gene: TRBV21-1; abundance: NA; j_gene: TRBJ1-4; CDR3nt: TGTGCCAGCATCTCCGGGACAGGTAATGAAAAACTGTTTTTT; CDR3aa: CASISGTGNEKLFF
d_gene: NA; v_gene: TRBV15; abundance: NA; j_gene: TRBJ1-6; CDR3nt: TGTGCCACCAGCTGGCAGGGAGGTAATTCACCCCTCCACTTT; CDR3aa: CATSWQGGNSPLHF
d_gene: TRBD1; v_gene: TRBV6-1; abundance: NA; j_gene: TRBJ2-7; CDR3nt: TGTGCCAGCAGTGAAGCGTGGACAGGGAGAGAGCAGTACTTC; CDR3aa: CASSEAWTGREQYF
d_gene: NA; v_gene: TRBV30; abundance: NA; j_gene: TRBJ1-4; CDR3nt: TGTGCCTGGAGTGTACCTCTCCGGGTTAGTGACGAAAAACTGTTTTTT; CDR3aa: CAWSVPLRVSDEKLFF
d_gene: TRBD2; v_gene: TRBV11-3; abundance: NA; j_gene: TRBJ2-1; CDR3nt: TGTGCCAGCAGCTCCCCAAGAACTAGCGGGAGGAACTCCTACAATGAGCAGTTCTTC; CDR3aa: CASSSPRTSGRNSYNEQFF
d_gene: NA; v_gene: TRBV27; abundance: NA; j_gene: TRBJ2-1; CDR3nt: TGTGCCAGCAGTTTAGAGGGATTCTACAATGAGCAGTTCTTC; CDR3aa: CASSLEGFYNEQFF
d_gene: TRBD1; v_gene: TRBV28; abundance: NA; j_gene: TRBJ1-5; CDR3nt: TGTGCCAGCAGTTTGATTACCTCGGGACAGGGGATCAATCAGCCCCAGCATTTT; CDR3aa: CASSLITSGQGINQPQHF
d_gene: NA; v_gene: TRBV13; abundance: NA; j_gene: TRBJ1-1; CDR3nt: TGTGCCAGCAAGAGGGAGGGGGCTGAAGCTTTCTTT; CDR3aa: CASKREGAEAFF
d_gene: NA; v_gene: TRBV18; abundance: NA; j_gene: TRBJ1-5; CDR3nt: TGTGCCAGCTCACCGTCAGGGGAGGGGTCCCAGCATTTT; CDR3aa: CASSPSGEGSQHF
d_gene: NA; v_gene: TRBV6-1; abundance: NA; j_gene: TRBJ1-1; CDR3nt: TGTGCCAGCAGTGAAATGTCAGGGAATAAGGGTGAAGCTTTCTTT; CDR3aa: CASSEMSGNKGEAFF
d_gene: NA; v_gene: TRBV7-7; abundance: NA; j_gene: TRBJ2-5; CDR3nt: TGTGCCAGCAGCCCATTGACAGGTGGGGAGACCCAGTACTTC; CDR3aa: CASSPLTGGETQYF
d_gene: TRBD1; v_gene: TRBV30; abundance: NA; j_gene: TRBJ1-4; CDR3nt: TGTGCCTGGAGTATAGGACAGGGAAGAGAAAAACTGTTTTTT; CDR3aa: CAWSIGQGREKLFF
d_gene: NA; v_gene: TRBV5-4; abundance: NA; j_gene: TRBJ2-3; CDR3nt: TGTGCCAGCAGCTCACGTCGGGAGATAGCAACAGATACGCAGTATTTT; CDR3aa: CASSSRREIATDTQYF
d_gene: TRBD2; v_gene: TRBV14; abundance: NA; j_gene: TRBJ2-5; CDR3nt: TGTGCCAGCAGCCGCGGGGTAGCGGGAGTTGGGGAGACCCAGTACTTC; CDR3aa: CASSRGVAGVGETQYF
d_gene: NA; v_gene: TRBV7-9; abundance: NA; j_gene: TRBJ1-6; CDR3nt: TGTGCCAGCAGCCCAGGTAGCTCCTATAATTCACCCCTCCACTTT; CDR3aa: CASSPGSSYNSPLHF
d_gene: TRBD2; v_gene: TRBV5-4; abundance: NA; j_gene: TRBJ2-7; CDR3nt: TGTGCCAGCAGCAAGCGGGAGAATCGGGACGAGCAGTACTTC; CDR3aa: CASSKRENRDEQYF
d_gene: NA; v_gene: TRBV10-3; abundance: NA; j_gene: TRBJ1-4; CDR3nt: TGTGCCGCTAGGGGCAGGGAGGGAACTAATGAAAAACTGTTTTTT; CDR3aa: CAARGREGTNEKLFF
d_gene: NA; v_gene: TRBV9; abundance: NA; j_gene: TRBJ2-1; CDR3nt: TGTGCCAGCAGCGCCCGTACTTTGATTCGCGGGGGCGAGGATGAGCAGTTCTTC; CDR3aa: CASSARTLIRGGEDEQFF
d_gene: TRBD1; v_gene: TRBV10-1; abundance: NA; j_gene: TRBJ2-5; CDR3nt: TGCGCCAGCAGTGAGTCAGGGACAGGGGGCCAAGAGACCCAGTACTTC; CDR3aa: CASSESGTGGQETQYF
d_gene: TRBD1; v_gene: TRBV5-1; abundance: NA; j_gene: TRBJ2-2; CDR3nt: TGCGCCAGCAGCCTGGGACAGGGGAGTTTGGGCGGGGAGCTGTTTTTT; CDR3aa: CASSLGQGSLGGELFF
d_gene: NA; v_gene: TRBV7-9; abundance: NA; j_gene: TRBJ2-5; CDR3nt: TGTGCCAGCAGCCCCCGCCGAGGGGGACAAGAGACCCAGTACTTC; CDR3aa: CASSPRRGGQETQYF
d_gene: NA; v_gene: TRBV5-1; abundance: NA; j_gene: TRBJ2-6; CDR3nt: TGCGCCAGCAAAGGAGATGGGGCCAACGTCCTGACTTTC; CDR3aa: CASKGDGANVLTF
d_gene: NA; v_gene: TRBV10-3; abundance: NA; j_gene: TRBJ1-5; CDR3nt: TGTGCCATCAGTGAGTCGAGAAGTACTCAGCCCCAGCATTTT; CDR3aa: CAISESRSTQPQHF
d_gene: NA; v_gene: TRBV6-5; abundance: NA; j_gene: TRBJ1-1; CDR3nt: TGTGCCAGCAGTCCTCCGCGGGAGCGAACTGAAGCTTTCTTT; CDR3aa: CASSPPRERTEAFF
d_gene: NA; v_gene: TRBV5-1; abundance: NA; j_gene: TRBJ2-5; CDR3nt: TGCGCCAGCAGCTTGGAGCCCCGACAAGAGACCCAGTACTTC; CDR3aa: CASSLEPRQETQYF
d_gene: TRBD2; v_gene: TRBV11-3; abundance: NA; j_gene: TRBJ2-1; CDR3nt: TGTGCCAGCAGCTCCCTGATGGGAGGGGAGCAGTTCTTC; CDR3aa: CASSSLMGGEQFF
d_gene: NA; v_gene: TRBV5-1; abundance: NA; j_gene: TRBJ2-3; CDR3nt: TGCGCCAGCAGCTCCGGGAGATTGGATACGCAGTATTTT; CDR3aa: CASSSGRLDTQYF
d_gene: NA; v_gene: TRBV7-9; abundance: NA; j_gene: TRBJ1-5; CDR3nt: TGTGCCAGCAGCGCGGGCGTGTATAGCAATCAGCCCCAGCATTTT; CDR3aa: CASSAGVYSNQPQHF
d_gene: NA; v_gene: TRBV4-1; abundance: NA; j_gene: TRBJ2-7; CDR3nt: TGCGCCAGCAGCCACGACTTGAGCTCCTACGAGCAGTACTTC; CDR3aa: CASSHDLSSYEQYF
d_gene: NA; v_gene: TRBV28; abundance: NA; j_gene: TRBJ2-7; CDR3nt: TGTGCCAGCAGTTTATGGTCGTGGGACTCTAACCATTACGAGCAGTACTTC; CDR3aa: CASSLWSWDSNHYEQYF